This paragraph covers one TCR beta chain sequence. Antigen: not known. With 60 Vbeta and 13 Jbeta primers, the PCR was carried out. Profiled with immunoSEQ multiplex PCR; TCRdb holds only in-frame clones, not every one. The sample has about 190,000 clones; the top ten hold roughly 6.7%. The sample belongs to a study of cytomegalovirus exposure and HLA in healthy donors. The V and J ends lost 1 base and 1 base, in that order; junction bases with no gene match: 7. Germline lookup yields CDR1 SGHAT and CDR2 FQNNGV. The CDR3 covers 17 residues. Study-level results: Cytomegalovirus-associated TCR beta chains were listed, numbering 164.

The chain couples TRBV11-2 to TRBJ2-3, with 8 nucleotides matching TRBD2. Input material: PBMCs. The origin of this receptor is a man under 40 in good health and CMV-seronegative. DNA of the CDR3: TGTGCCAGCAGCTTAGGGTTCGGAGCGGGGGGCACAGATACGCAGTATTTT. This translates into CASSLGFGAGGTDTQYF.